The 27 T cell receptor beta chains below were found in one sample sequenced in a study of early T cells in non-severe SARS-CoV-2 infection (dated by TCRdb to the early 2020s). The library was prepared using 5' RACE. Sequencing used a NextSeq 500. TCRdb applied fastp at Q25 and MiXCR to the public reads, then kept only in-frame beta chains. CDR3 protein sequences are deduplicated, and each keeps its most common genes and DNA. The sample table contains around 27,000 distinct CDR3 sequences; only one count was recorded for around 5.3% of them. Together, the top ten hold around 26% of the sample. The material sequenced was whole blood. These receptors were obtained from an adult who was a healthcare worker with PCR-confirmed SARS-CoV-2 infection or an uninfected control (not recorded which).

This clonotype was recorded at least ten times. The rearrangement uses TRBV7-8 and TRBJ1-4; no firm D call. With 3 bases removed from V and 7 bases from J, the gap between germline ends came to 9 bases. Per the germline V gene, CDR1 is SGHVS and CDR2 is FQNEAQ. The CDR3 runs 13 residues. CDR3 residues: CASSLSGGEKLFF. The DNA for the CDR3 is TGTGCCAGCAGCTTGTCGGGAGGTGAAAAACTGTTTTTT.

This clonotype was counted many times. The rearrangement links TRBV4-1 to TRBJ2-1; 7 bases line up with TRBD2. Germline V gene sequence: CDR1 MGHRA, CDR2 YSYEKL. CDR3 size: 17 residues. J lost 4 bases, V lost 4 bases, and 13 bases had no gene match. The CDR3 DNA follows: TGCGCCAGCAGCCGCGGACCCGGGACTAACATTTACAATGAGCAGTTCTTC. Its translation: CASSRGPGTNIYNEQFF.

Many counts were recorded for this clonotype. This chain connects TRBV28 to TRBJ2-7; D is perhaps TRBD1 or TRBD2 (5 bases each). Deletions cut 3 bases from V and 2 bases from J, with 17 bases between. The CDR3 loop spans 16 amino acids. The V gene's germline CDR1 is MDHEN and CDR2 SYDVKM. The CDR3 sequence: CASSFTPRDHTYEQYF. CDR3 sequence (DNA): TGTGCCAGCAGTTTCACCCCCAGGGACCATACCTACGAGCAGTACTTC.

This rearrangement joins TRBV7-9 to TRBJ1-2; 8 bases line up with TRBD1. J was trimmed by 4 bases and V by 1 base; bases with no gene match: 11. Germline CDR1 is SEHNR and CDR2 is FQNEAQ (reference sequence). This CDR3 contains 17 residues. CDR3 coding DNA: TGTGCCAGCAGCTTAGAGGGGACAGGTGGATCGGCCTATGGCTACACCTTC. Its translation is CASSLEGTGGSAYGYTF.

The chain couples TRBV24-1 to TRBJ2-5; D gene ambiguous. CDR1 is KGHDR, CDR2 SFDVKD, per germline. Trimming took 4 bases from V and 5 from J, leaving 13 bases between them. CDR3 size: 14 residues. CDR3 amino acids: CATSDSPNAETQYF. As DNA, the CDR3 is TGTGCCACCAGTGACTCTCCCAATGCGGAGACCCAGTACTTC.

This clonotype appeared many times. The chain joins TRBV6-1 to TRBJ1-2; possible D gene TRBD1, 6 bases. Germline V CDR1 and CDR2: MNHNS, SASEGT. The CDR3 length is 14 residues. Trimming left V 5 bases short and J 4 bases short, with 14 bases between. Here the CDR3 reads CASSHRERGYGYTF. CDR3 nucleotide sequence: TGTGCCAGCAGTCACAGGGAAAGGGGCTATGGCTACACCTTC.

The chain employs TRBV7-6 and TRBJ2-7; 7 bases are a match to TRBD1. CDR1 SGHVS and CDR2 FNYEAQ come from the germline V gene. V lost 5 bases, J lost 4 bases, and 14 bases stayed unmatched. The CDR3 sequence is 16 residues long. The CDR3 loop is CASSPGPGTERYEQYF. The DNA of the CDR3 is TGTGCCAGCAGCCCCGGGCCCGGGACAGAACGTTACGAGCAGTACTTC.

This clonotype has at least ten counts. J is TRBJ2-1 and V is TRBV7-9, with 8 bases identical to TRBD2. V was pared by 5 bases and J by 6 bases, with 3 bases of the junction left unmatched. The germline CDR1 and CDR2 sequences are SEHNR and FQNEAQ (reference sequence). This CDR3 is built from 13 residues. CDR3 region: CASSIGLANEQFF. The DNA for the CDR3 is TGTGCCAGCAGCATAGGACTAGCCAATGAGCAGTTCTTC.

The genes are TRBV7-9 and TRBJ2-7, with D perhaps given as TRBD1 or TRBD2 (7 bases each). The CDR3 totals 14 residues. The ends were cut back, 5 bases at V and 6 bases at J, with 17 bases in the middle. Germline V lookup: CDR1 SEHNR, CDR2 FQNEAQ (reference sequence). CDR3 nucleotides: TGTGCCAGCAGCCCCCCAGGGGGGGGAAGCGAGCAGTACTTC. It codes for CASSPPGGGSEQYF.

This clonotype was detected many times. This chain links TRBV11-2 with TRBJ2-1; 8 nucleotides match TRBD2. The CDR3 is 15 amino acids. From germline, CDR1 is SGHAT and CDR2 FQNNGV. With V trimmed by 5 bases and J by 3 bases, 6 bases remained unmatched. The CDR3 nucleotides read TGTGCCAGCAGCCCCCGACTAGCGAACTACAATGAGCAGTTCTTC. Amino acids: CASSPRLANYNEQFF.

This clonotype appeared many times. The chain employs TRBV7-2 and TRBJ2-1, with D perhaps TRBD2 (5 bases). The germline V gene encodes CDR1 SGHTA and CDR2 FQGNSA. Trimming shortened V by 2 bases and J by 7 bases, and 9 bases separated the two germline ends. The CDR3 is 13 amino acids. The CDR3 loop is CASSLRGRNEQFF. The CDR3 DNA follows: TGTGCCAGCAGCTTAAGAGGGCGGAATGAGCAGTTCTTC.

In this sample, this clonotype turned up many times. The genes are TRBV10-3 and TRBJ2-1; a possible D gene is TRBD1 (5 bases). V lost 4 bases, J lost 5 bases, and 18 bases lay in between. Germline V gene sequence: CDR1 ENHRY, CDR2 SYGVKD. There are 16 residues in the CDR3. Here the CDR3 reads CAISVGQGDAHNEQFF. CDR3 sequence (DNA): TGTGCCATCAGTGTGGGGCAGGGTGACGCACACAATGAGCAGTTCTTC.

V is TRBV7-9 and J is TRBJ2-5, with a tentative D call TRBD2 (5 bases). This CDR3 contains 14 residues. Trimming left V 1 base short and J 2 bases short, with 8 bases between. Germline V gene sequence: CDR1 SEHNR, CDR2 FQNEAQ (reference sequence). The CDR3 here is CASSLGLTQETQYF. In DNA form, the CDR3 reads TGTGCCAGCAGCTTAGGACTAACTCAAGAGACCCAGTACTTC.

This clonotype was recorded many times. V usage is TRBV6-1 and J usage is TRBJ2-1, with no clear D. V was trimmed by 8 bases and J by 1 base, leaving 18 bases between them. This CDR3 comprises 16 residues. Looked up from germline, CDR1 is MNHNS and CDR2 is SASEGT. CDR3 region: CASQPLTVESYNEQFF. As DNA, the CDR3 is TGTGCCAGCCAACCCTTGACGGTGGAGTCCTACAATGAGCAGTTCTTC.

Many counts were recorded for this clonotype. The chain joins TRBV5-1 to TRBJ1-1; possibly TRBD1 for D (5 bases). Germline CDR1 is SGHRS and CDR2 is YFSETQ. V shed 0 bases and J shed 3 bases, with 9 bases lying between them. The CDR3 is 14 amino acids. CDR3 nucleotides: TGCGCCAGCAGCTTGGTAGGGGTGGACACTGAAGCTTTCTTT. Encoded protein: CASSLVGVDTEAFF.

This clonotype was recorded many times. The CDR3 DNA is TGTGCCAGCAGTTTAGAACTCAGGACAGGTCACGAGCAGTACTTC. Its translation is CASSLELRTGHEQYF. The rearrangement joins TRBV12-3 or TRBV12-4 to TRBJ2-7; 7 bases align to TRBD1. V gave up 1 base and J gave up 5 bases; unmatched junction bases: 8. The CDR3 has 15 residues.

The gene calls are TRBV7-2 and TRBJ2-3; the match to TRBD2 covers 11 bases. The CDR3 is made up of 16 amino acids. V trimming: 3 bases; J trimming: 8 bases; junction bases outside the gene matches: 10. Looked up from germline, CDR1 is SGHTA and CDR2 is FQGNSA. The CDR3 coding sequence is TGTGCCAGCAGCTTGGTAGCGGGGGGGCCTGAGGGTACGCAGTATTTT. This encodes CASSLVAGGPEGTQYF.

This clonotype has only a few counts. At one end the junction does not follow the germline gene, possibly because of a read error. This rearrangement joins TRBV7-9 to TRBJ2-7; possibly TRBD2 for D (6 bases). Germline V lookup: CDR1 SEHNR, CDR2 FQNEAQ (reference sequence). CDR3 length: 13 residues. The CDR3 is CVSSSRTIYEQYF. CDR3 coding DNA: TGTGTCAGCAGCTCGCGGACTATTTACGAGCAGTACTTC.

This clonotype was seen a handful of times. The V call is TRBV30, the J call TRBJ1-5; perhaps TRBD1 as D (6 bases). Germline-derived CDR1 and CDR2 are GTSNPN and SVGIG (reference sequence). Between the trimmed V and J ends, which lost 0 bases and 4 bases, there was a span of 10 bases. This CDR3 contains 14 residues. CDR3 bases: TGTGCCTGGAGTGTCCAGACAGGAAATCAGCCCCAGCATTTT. This codes for CAWSVQTGNQPQHF.

This clonotype appeared a few times. This chain joins TRBV9 and TRBJ2-2; 7 nucleotides agree with TRBD2. The length of the CDR3 is 14 residues. The germline CDR1 and CDR2 sequences are SGDLS and YYNGEE. V dropped 6 bases and J dropped 5; count of bases not matched to a gene: 7. For the CDR3, the DNA is TGTGCCAGCAATGGCGGGAGTAGGACCGGGGAGCTGTTTTTT. It is translated as CASNGGSRTGELFF.

This clonotype was seen many times. The rearrangement links TRBV15 to TRBJ2-7; D possibly corresponds to TRBD1 (6 bases). The V end was cut by 1 base, the J end by 0 bases, with 10 bases between. From germline, CDR1 is LNHNV and CDR2 YYDKDF (reference sequence). The CDR3 loop spans 15 amino acids. CDR3 DNA sequence: TGTGCCACCAGCAGAGGACAGGTACTCTCCTACGAGCAGTACTTC. This gives the protein CATSRGQVLSYEQYF.

Ten or more counts support this clonotype. The rearrangement links TRBV7-6 to TRBJ1-1, with D uncertain. From germline, CDR1 is SGHVS and CDR2 FNYEAQ. The CDR3 spans 11 residues. Trimming cost V 1 base and J 10 bases, with 7 bases left between them. This chain's CDR3 is CASSLGGPAFF. The CDR3 DNA reads TGTGCCAGCAGCTTAGGAGGGCCAGCTTTCTTT.

This clonotype was seen at least ten times. This sequence joins TRBV6-2 or TRBV6-3 and TRBJ2-1; D gene ambiguous. The V and J ends lost 6 bases and 9 bases respectively, with 15 bases between them. In germline, CDR1 is MNHEY, CDR2 SVGEGT. The CDR3 is 13 residues long. CDR3 loop: CASSPSHTGEQFF. CDR3 bases: TGTGCCAGCAGCCCGAGTCACACTGGTGAGCAGTTCTTC.

The table lists this clonotype with many counts. This sequence joins TRBV20-1 and TRBJ1-2, with TRBD1 identical over 8 bases. Germline CDR1 and CDR2: DFQATT and SNEGSKA (reference sequence). Losses at the gene ends were 1 base for V and 8 bases for J; bases not matched to a gene: 6. The CDR3 has 13 residues. The CDR3 protein is CSARVGQGLGYTF. CDR3 sequence (DNA): TGCAGTGCTAGAGTAGGACAGGGATTGGGCTACACCTTC.

This clonotype was recorded a few times. V gene TRBV2 combines with J gene TRBJ2-7, with 9 nucleotides matching TRBD1. The junction had 6 bases not matched to a gene; V was cut back by 10 bases and J by 5 bases. Germline CDR1 is SNHLY and CDR2 is FYNNEI. There are 12 residues in the CDR3. CDR3 residues: CATTGGADEQYF. The CDR3 coding sequence is TGTGCCACCACAGGGGGCGCGGACGAGCAGTACTTC. The entire variable domain, with the rest obtained from reference TRBV2 and TRBJ2-7, is as follows: EPEVTQTPSHQVTQMGQEVILRCVPISNHLYFYWYRQILGQKVEFLVSFYNNEISEKSEIFDDQFSVERPDGSNFTLKIRSTKLEDSAMYFCATTGGADEQYFGPGTRLTVT.

This rearrangement joins TRBV6-2 or TRBV6-3 to TRBJ2-1; 8 bases line up with TRBD2. This CDR3 has 14 amino acids. Germline trimming cut 2 bases from V and 8 bases from J; bases unmatched to any gene: 5. The germline V gene encodes CDR1 MNHEY and CDR2 SVGEGT. CDR3 sequence: CASSYGTSADEQFF. For the CDR3, the DNA is TGTGCCAGCAGTTACGGGACTAGTGCCGATGAGCAGTTCTTC.

In this sample, this clonotype turned up a few times. The chain has TRBV7-2 and TRBJ2-7; 13 bases are a match to TRBD2. J gave up 4 bases and V 5 bases, and 5 bases lay outside the gene matches. The germline gives CDR1 SGHTA, CDR2 FQGNSA. CDR3 length equals 15 residues. The CDR3 DNA is TGTGCCAGCAGCCGCGGACTAGCGGGAGTATACGAGCAGTACTTC. Protein: CASSRGLAGVYEQYF.